The count of the clone carrying this T cell receptor beta chain is one. Its antigen is still unknown. Its ends do not fully match the called genes, so a read error is possible. The source of the sample is a study of blood T cells in healthy people across ages. The use of a sample-barcoded 5' primer and a J-beta primer mix characterized a second PCR of 7 to 11 cycles. TCRdb re-called the 5' RACE reads through MiXCR, storing one row per CDR3 protein. The top ten hold approximately 10% of the sample, which has approximately 1.5 million distinct CDR3 sequences, about 31% seen once. Germline CDR1 and CDR2: MGHRA and YSYEKL. The CDR3 contains 15 residues. Findings and limits, study-wide: The recorded TCR beta diversity per million T cells decreased in a roughly linear manner with age. It was the long-lived donors that had more naive CD4+ cells and higher diversity than aged donors. Unsorted PBMCs prevented conclusive naive versus antigen-experienced comparison.

This chain links TRBV4-1 with TRBJ2-5; 12 nucleotides line up with TRBD2. Judging by the DNA end, TRBJ2-7 fits better; the J call may be wrong. Sequenced: blood. This clonotype originated in a woman aged 30 to 39 in good health. The CDR3 nucleotides read TGCGCCAGCAGCCAGCTAGCGGGAGGGTCCTGCGAGCAGTACTTC. This translates into CASSQLAGGSCEQYF.